These 20 T cell receptor beta chains originate from one sample sequenced in a study of cytomegalovirus exposure and HLA in healthy donors. Both 60 Vbeta primers and 13 Jbeta primers went into the PCR. Some clones are missing from TCRdb's copy, which holds only in-frame ones; the method was immunoSEQ multiplex PCR. The sample consists of just over 150,000 clones, around 78% of them appearing once. The sample taken for sequencing was PBMCs. These receptors came from a woman aged 40 to 55 in good health and CMV-seronegative.

This clone was seen a few times. CDR3 residues: CASSPLQAGNEKLFF. The DNA of the CDR3 is TGTGCCAGCTCACCTCTACAGGCCGGGAATGAAAAACTGTTTTTT. This chain links TRBV18 with TRBJ1-4; weak D call: TRBD1 (5 bases). The CDR3 is 15 amino acids. V was pared by 3 bases and J by 5 bases, with 13 bases between. Germline CDR1 reads KGHSH; CDR2 reads LQKENI.

This clone was seen a handful of times. This chain's CDR3 is CASSLTLTVSSYEQYF. CDR3 DNA: TGCGCCAGCAGCCTTACGCTGACAGTGAGCTCCTACGAGCAGTACTTC. The chain links TRBV5-1 to TRBJ2-7; possibly TRBD1 for D (5 bases). The germline CDR1 and CDR2 sequences are SGHRS and YFSETQ. This CDR3 has 16 residues. V was pared by 4 bases and J by 0 bases, with 17 bases between.

The CDR3 coding sequence is TGCGCCAGCAGGCTACCTGGGGCCAACGTCCTGACTTTC. Encoded protein: CASRLPGANVLTF. This rearrangement joins TRBV5-1 to TRBJ2-6; D gene ambiguous. The CDR3 loop spans 13 amino acids. V was shortened by 5 bases and J by 2 bases, with 5 bases between the two germline ends. Germline V CDR1 and CDR2: SGHRS, YFSETQ.

The CDR3 sequence: CASRTTGSDTEAFF. The CDR3 DNA follows: TGCGCCAGCAGAACAACAGGGTCCGACACTGAAGCTTTCTTT. The chain couples TRBV5-1 to TRBJ1-1, with a possible D match to TRBD1 (6 bases). Germline V lookup: CDR1 SGHRS, CDR2 YFSETQ. Deletions cut 5 bases from V and 3 bases from J, with 14 bases between. The CDR3 is 14 residues long.

DNA for the CDR3: TGTGCAAGTCGCTTAGCGTGCGCGGGGGGGCCTAAAGAGACCCAGTACTTC. It yields the protein CASRLACAGGPKETQYF. J is TRBJ2-5 and V is TRBV12-2; the D segment call TRBD2 is taken from the table without a DNA check. TRBV12-2 is labeled a pseudogene. This CDR3 spans 17 amino acids.

The rearrangement links TRBV2 to TRBJ1-2; D gene uncertain. V lost 7 bases and J 5 bases, leaving 14 bases between the germline ends. Germline V lookup: CDR1 SNHLY, CDR2 FYNNEI. This CDR3 region has 13 residues. CDR3 nucleotides: TGTGCCAGCAAGTCCGTGGCGGGATATGGCTACACCTTC. It encodes CASKSVAGYGYTF.

V usage is TRBV2 and J usage is TRBJ1-1, with D tentatively TRBD1 (5 bases). CDR1 is SNHLY, CDR2 FYNNEI, per germline. CDR3 length equals 14 residues. Trimming shortened V by 1 base and J by 7 bases, and 13 bases separated the two germline ends. DNA of the CDR3: TGTGCCAGCAGTGAAGAGCCAGGGAAGGATGAAGCTTTCTTT. Translation gives CASSEEPGKDEAFF.

The CDR3: CASSVSSTGLQETQYF. The CDR3 region has the DNA TGTGCCAGCAGCGTTTCGAGCACAGGGTTACAAGAGACCCAGTACTTC. V usage is TRBV9 and J usage is TRBJ2-5, with a tentative D call TRBD1 (6 bases). V lost 2 bases to trimming and J lost 2 bases, with 16 bases between them. The CDR3 is made up of 16 amino acids. The germline CDR1 and CDR2 sequences are SGDLS and YYNGEE.

This chain connects TRBV7-9 to TRBJ1-1; 9 bases map to TRBD1. CDR1 SEHNR and CDR2 FQNEAQ come from the germline V gene (reference sequence). Losses at the gene ends were 1 base for V and 3 bases for J; bases not matched to a gene: 6. CDR3 size: 16 residues. The CDR3 bases are TGTGCCAGCAGCTTAGGAACCGGGACAGGGTACACTGAAGCTTTCTTT. Translated: CASSLGTGTGYTEAFF. Filled out from reference TRBV7-9 and TRBJ1-1, the complete variable domain reads DTGVSQNPRHKITKRGQNVTFRCDPISEHNRLYWYRQTLGQGPEFLTYFQNEAQLEKSRLLSDRFSAERPKGSFSTLEIQRTEQGDSAMYLCASSLGTGTGYTEAFFGQGTRLTVV.

This clone was picked up a small number of times. The chain joins TRBV2 to TRBJ1-5; D may be TRBD1 (5 bases). Germline V gene sequence: CDR1 SNHLY, CDR2 FYNNEI. The CDR3 runs to 14 residues. V gave up 7 bases and J gave up 4 bases, with 14 bases separating them. CDR3 bases: TGTGCCAGCATGGAGGGGTCCTATAATCAGCCCCAGCATTTT. This sequence encodes CASMEGSYNQPQHF.

The V gene is TRBV6-5, the J gene TRBJ1-1; maybe TRBD1 (5 bases). Germline V CDR1 and CDR2: MNHEY, SVGAGI. V was trimmed by 7 bases and J by 14 bases, leaving 26 bases between them. CDR3 length: 14 amino acids. The DNA for the CDR3 is TGTGCCAGCACCCAGGCGGGGCTTATCGCCCATGCATTCTTT. Amino acids: CASTQAGLIAHAFF.

The V call is TRBV7-2, the J call TRBJ1-6; D is unresolved. This CDR3 is 16 amino acids long. V dropped 0 bases and J dropped 7 bases, with 13 bases sitting between them. Germline V gene lookup returns CDR1 SGHTA and CDR2 FQGNSA. CDR3 nucleotides: TGTGCCAGCAGCTTAGCGATGGGTGTACAGAATTCACCCCTCCACTTT. It codes for CASSLAMGVQNSPLHF.

The gene calls are TRBV19 and TRBJ2-7, with 7 nucleotides matching TRBD1. CDR1 and CDR2 from the germline V gene are LNHDA and SQIVND (reference sequence). The CDR3 totals 17 residues. Trimming cost V 3 bases and J 2 bases; bases outside gene matches: 13. Written as DNA, the CDR3 is TGTGCCAGTAGTATTGGTCACAGGGGTCCCCCTACCTACGAGCAGTACTTC. It encodes CASSIGHRGPPTYEQYF.

J is TRBJ1-2 and V is TRBV6-1; D is unclear. CDR1 is MNHNS and CDR2 is SASEGT in the germline V gene. Trimming took off 1 base at V and 5 bases at J, with 8 bases between the two ends. The CDR3 totals 13 residues. The CDR3 sequence: CASSEVNKYGYTF. The CDR3 DNA reads as TGTGCCAGCAGTGAAGTTAACAAGTATGGCTACACCTTC.

This clone was recorded only once. The chain couples TRBV5-5 to TRBJ1-1; D gene uncertain. The V and J ends lost 0 bases and 8 bases respectively, with 5 bases between them. This CDR3 spans 11 amino acids. Germline lookup yields CDR1 SGHKS and CDR2 YYEKEE (reference sequence). CDR3 region: CASSLETEAFF. The CDR3 coding sequence is TGTGCCAGCAGCTTGGAAACAGAAGCTTTCTTT.

The table lists this clone with a count of one. The chain combines TRBV20-1 with TRBJ1-3; the D is unclear. This CDR3 is built from 11 residues. Trimming left V 6 bases short and J 11 bases short, with 14 bases between. Germline V gene lookup returns CDR1 DFQATT and CDR2 SNEGSKA (reference sequence). CDR3 in amino acids: CSAQRSVAIYF. The CDR3 nucleotides read TGCAGTGCCCAGCGGTCAGTGGCCATATATTTT.

The chain links TRBV7-9 to TRBJ1-2; a weak D match, TRBD1 (5 bases). Trimming cost V 5 bases and J 5 bases, with 18 bases left between them. CDR3 length equals 15 residues. CDR1 and CDR2 (germline): SEHNR, FQNEAQ (reference sequence). The CDR3 protein is CASSQVGQALYGYTF. For the CDR3, the DNA is TGTGCCAGCAGCCAAGTGGGGCAGGCCTTATATGGCTACACCTTC.

The V call is TRBV4-1, the J call TRBJ1-4; D may be TRBD1 (6 bases). The CDR3 totals 15 residues. V lost 5 bases, J lost 6 bases, and 16 bases lay in between. Germline V gene sequence: CDR1 MGHRA, CDR2 YSYEKL. The CDR3 DNA is TGCGCCAGCAGCTCAGTAAGGGGGGGATATGAAAAACTGTTTTTT. It codes for CASSSVRGGYEKLFF.

The V and J genes are TRBV9 and TRBJ1-6; D possibly corresponds to TRBD1 (6 bases). Germline V gives CDR1 SGDLS, CDR2 YYNGEE. Trimming cost V 2 bases and J 8 bases, with 14 bases left between them. The CDR3 runs to 15 residues. The chain's CDR3 is CASSVRQDFDSPLHF. CDR3 bases: TGTGCCAGCAGCGTCCGACAGGATTTCGATTCACCCCTCCACTTT. Using reference TRBV9 and TRBJ1-6 for the parts outside the CDR3, the full variable domain is DSGVTQTPKHLITATGQRVTLRCSPRSGDLSVYWYQQSLDQGLQFLIQYYNGEERAKGNILERFSAQQFPDLHSELNLSSLELGDSALYFCASSVRQDFDSPLHFGNGTRLTVT.

This chain uses TRBV5-4 with TRBJ2-5; D might be TRBD1 (6 bases). The germline V gene has CDR1 SGHNT and CDR2 YYREEE (reference sequence). This CDR3 has 15 residues. Trimming cost V 3 bases and J 0 bases, with 12 bases left between them. The DNA of the CDR3 is TGTGCCAGCAGCTACACCGGGACATACCAAGAGACCCAGTACTTC. This encodes CASSYTGTYQETQYF.